The rows below give T cell receptor beta chains drawn from one sample of a study of beta chain features in type 1 diabetes. Profiled with immunoSEQ multiplex PCR; TCRdb holds only in-frame clones, not every one. The data contain 600,000 or so clones, roughly 12% of them seen just once; the ten biggest clones take up around 0.12%. The sample was naive CD4+ T cells from blood. The receptors were gathered from a man in his thirties or forties with type 1 diabetes. Both conserved end residues are part of each CDR3. D genes are given only for firm matches. Clone size, where shown, is once, few, many, or a class for clones that have expanded.

TRBV5-4	TRBJ2-3	TRBD1	few	TGTGCCAGCAGACCCGGGACAGGGAGCACAGATACGCAGTATTTT	CASRPGTGSTDTQYF
TRBV13	TRBJ2-2	-	-	TGTGCCAGCAGCTTAGCTGGTGGGGAGCTGTTTTTT	CASSLAGGELFF
TRBV6-5	TRBJ1-5	TRBD1	-	TGTGCCAGCAGACCCGACAGGGGCCCAGATCAGCCCCAGCATTTT	CASRPDRGPDQPQHF
TRBV5-1	TRBJ1-5	-	few	TGCGCCAGCAGCTTGGATGGTGGGAGCAATCAGCCCCAGCATTTT	CASSLDGGSNQPQHF
TRBV5-1	TRBJ1-4	-	-	TGCGCCAGCAGCTATGAGGGATATGGAAATGAAAAACTGTTTTTT	CASSYEGYGNEKLFF
TRBV30	TRBJ1-5	-	few	TGTGCCTGGAGTGTAAGTCAGTTCAATCAGCCCCAGCATTTT	CAWSVSQFNQPQHF
TRBV7-9	TRBJ2-1	-	-	TGTGCCAGCAGCTTACTGCTAGCAGACGAGCAGTTCTTC	CASSLLLADEQFF
TRBV14	TRBJ2-5	-	-	TGTGCCAGCAGCCTGAGGGGCGGGTACCAAGAGACCCAGTACTTC	CASSLRGGYQETQYF
TRBV7-6	TRBJ2-7	-	-	TGTGCCAGCAGCTTAGGGACCAACTACGAGCAGTACTTC	CASSLGTNYEQYF
TRBV19	TRBJ2-2	-	-	TGTGCCAGTAGCCCACAGGGTTGGAACACCGGGGAGCTGTTTTTT	CASSPQGWNTGELFF
TRBV7-2	TRBJ2-1	-	-	TGTGCCAGCAGCTTAGGGAGGGGGCTTGATTGGAATGAGCAGTTCTTC	CASSLGRGLDWNEQFF
TRBV6-6	TRBJ1-2	TRBD1	few	TGTGCCAGCAGTCCGGACAGGAACTATGGCTACACCTTC	CASSPDRNYGYTF
TRBV7-8	TRBJ2-2	TRBD1	-	TGTGCCACCTCGGAACAGGGGAGATCCGGGGAGCTGTTTTTT	CATSEQGRSGELFF
TRBV7-2	TRBJ2-1	-	few	TGTGCCAGCAGCCCCCTAGTGAGCTCCTACAATGAGCAGTTCTTC	CASSPLVSSYNEQFF
TRBV6-5	TRBJ1-5	TRBD1	-	TGTGCCAGCAGTCGGACAGGGCAGGTCCAGCCCCAGCATTTT	CASSRTGQVQPQHF
TRBV28	TRBJ2-7	TRBD1	few	TGTGCCAGCAGTTCCCCCCCGAGACAGGGTAGGATGGGGCAGTACTTC	CASSSPPRQGRMGQYF
TRBV9	TRBJ2-3	TRBD1	-	TGTGCCAGCAGCGTGGGACAGGGGTTAGATACGCAGTATTTT	CASSVGQGLDTQYF
TRBV7-2	TRBJ1-2	-	few	TGTGCCAGCAGCCCTTTACAGGGTACGGTGTCATATGGCTACACCTTC	CASSPLQGTVSYGYTF
TRBV5-7	TRBJ1-6	-	few	TGTGCCAGCAGCTTGAATCAGGGCGTGCGTGGACATAATTCACCCCTCCACTTT	CASSLNQGVRGHNSPLHF
TRBV13	TRBJ2-1	TRBD2	-	TGTGCCAGCAGCGCCCCACTAGCGGGGGGTTTAGATGAGCAGTTCTTC	CASSAPLAGGLDEQFF
TRBV10-3	TRBJ1-2	-	few	TGTGCCATCAGTGGAACAGACTATGGCTACACCTTC	CAISGTDYGYTF
TRBV9	TRBJ2-7	-	-	TGTGCCAGCAGCGTAGGGACAACAGACTCCTACGAGCAGTACTTC	CASSVGTTDSYEQYF
TRBV7-9	TRBJ2-3	TRBD2	-	TGTGCCAGCAGCTTAGTTCTGACTAGCGGGGTTAGCACAGATACGCAGTATTTT	CASSLVLTSGVSTDTQYF
TRBV7-6	TRBJ2-3	-	few	TGTGCCAGCCGCGCAGGGGGCACAGATACGCAGTATTTT	CASRAGGTDTQYF
TRBV5-4	TRBJ2-2	TRBD2	-	TGTGCCAGCATCCTTACGCCGGGACTAGCGGGAAACACCGGGGAGCTGTTTTTT	CASILTPGLAGNTGELFF
TRBV7-2	TRBJ1-1	-	few	TGTGCCAGCAGCTTGGGGGGTTTGAACACTGAAGCTTTCTTT	CASSLGGLNTEAFF
TRBV2	TRBJ2-5	TRBD1	few	TGTGCCAGCAGTCTGAGGGGGCGCGGGGAGACCCAGTACTTC	CASSLRGRGETQYF
TRBV7-8	TRBJ2-7	-	once	TGTGCCAGCAGCTTAGTGGGCAATTACGAGCAGTACTTC	CASSLVGNYEQYF
TRBV9	TRBJ1-1	-	-	TGTGCCAGCAGCGTAGGGGGGGCGATGAGCACTGAAGCTTTCTTT	CASSVGGAMSTEAFF
TRBV5-1	TRBJ1-5	TRBD1	few	TGCGCCAGCAGCCGGGACAGGGCGAGTCCCCAGCATTTT	CASSRDRASPQHF
TRBV28	TRBJ2-7	-	few	TGTGCCAGCAGTTTTAGACAGCCCCTAGTCTACGAGCAGTACTTC	CASSFRQPLVYEQYF
TRBV18	TRBJ1-2	-	many	TGTGCCAGCTCTTTGGACAGAGTCTATGGCTACACCTTC	CASSLDRVYGYTF
TRBV9	TRBJ2-5	-	-	TGTGCCAGCAGCTCTCTCGGGGGGCGGACAAATCCCCAAGAGACCCAGTACTTC	CASSSLGGRTNPQETQYF
TRBV4-3	TRBJ2-1	-	few	TGCGCCAGCAGCCAAGTGGGCAGCAGCTCCTACAATGAGCAGTTCTTC	CASSQVGSSSYNEQFF
TRBV15	TRBJ2-7	-	-	TGTGCCACCAGCAGGCCCCACTCCTACGAGCAGTACTTC	CATSRPHSYEQYF
TRBV7-9	TRBJ2-2	-	few	TGTGCCAACGGACGAGGGGCCGGGGAGCTGTTTTTT	CANGRGAGELFF
TRBV6-5	TRBJ2-2	-	-	TGTGCCAGCACAACAGGAACGAACACCGGGGAGCTGTTTTTT	CASTTGTNTGELFF
TRBV5-1	TRBJ1-4	-	-	TGCGCCAGCAGCTTGGAAGGGACTAATGAAAAACTGTTTTTT	CASSLEGTNEKLFF
TRBV5-1	TRBJ2-2	-	-	TGCGCCAGCAGCTTGGCTGCGGGGCAGTCGAACACCGGGGAGCTGTTTTTT	CASSLAAGQSNTGELFF
TRBV5-8	TRBJ2-3	TRBD1	few	TGTGCCAGCAGCGCCGAACTCAGGGTACAGGGGGATACGCAGTATTTT	CASSAELRVQGDTQYF
TRBV10-3	TRBJ1-2	-	few	TGTGCCTCCAGGACAGAGTCTAACTATGGCTACACCTTC	CASRTESNYGYTF
TRBV10-3	TRBJ2-3	-	few	TGTGCCATCAGTGTTGACGCCAAAGTAGATACGCAGTATTTT	CAISVDAKVDTQYF